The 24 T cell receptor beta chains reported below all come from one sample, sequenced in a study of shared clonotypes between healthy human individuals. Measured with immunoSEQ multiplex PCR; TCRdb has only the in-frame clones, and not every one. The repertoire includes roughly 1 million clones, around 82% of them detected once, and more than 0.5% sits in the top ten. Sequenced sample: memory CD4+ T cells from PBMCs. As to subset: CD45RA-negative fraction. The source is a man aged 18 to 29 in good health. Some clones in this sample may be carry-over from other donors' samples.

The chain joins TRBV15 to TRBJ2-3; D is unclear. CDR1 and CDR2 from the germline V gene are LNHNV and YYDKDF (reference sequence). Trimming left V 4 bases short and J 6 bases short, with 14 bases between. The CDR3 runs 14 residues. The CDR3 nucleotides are TGTGCCACCAGCACCCCATCCCCCATGGATACGCAGTATTTT. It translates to CATSTPSPMDTQYF.

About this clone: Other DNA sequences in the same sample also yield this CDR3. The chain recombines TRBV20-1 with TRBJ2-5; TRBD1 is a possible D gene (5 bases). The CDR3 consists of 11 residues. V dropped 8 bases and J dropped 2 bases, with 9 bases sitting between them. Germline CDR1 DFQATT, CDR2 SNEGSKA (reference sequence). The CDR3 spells CSPDRQETQYF. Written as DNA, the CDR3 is TGCAGTCCCGACAGACAAGAGACCCAGTACTTC.

The CDR3 reads CASSAWNTDTQYF. CDR3 sequence (DNA): TGTGCCAGCAGCGCCTGGAACACAGATACGCAGTATTTT. This chain connects TRBV7-3 to TRBJ2-3; D gene ambiguous. Trimming removed 5 bases from V and 2 bases from J, with 8 bases in between. This CDR3 comprises 13 residues. Germline values: CDR1 SGHTA, CDR2 FQGTGA.

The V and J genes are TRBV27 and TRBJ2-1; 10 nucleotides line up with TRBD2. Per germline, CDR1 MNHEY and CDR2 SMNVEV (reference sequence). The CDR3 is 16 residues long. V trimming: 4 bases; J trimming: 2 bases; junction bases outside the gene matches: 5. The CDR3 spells CASSSSSGRTYNEQFF. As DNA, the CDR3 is TGTGCCAGCAGTTCAAGTAGCGGGAGGACCTACAATGAGCAGTTCTTC.

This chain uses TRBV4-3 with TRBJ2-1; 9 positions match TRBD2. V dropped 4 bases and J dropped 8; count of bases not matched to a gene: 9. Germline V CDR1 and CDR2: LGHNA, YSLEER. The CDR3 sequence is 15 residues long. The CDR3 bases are TGCGCCAGCAGCCCCCAGCCTAGCGGGATCTATGAGCAGTTCTTC. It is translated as CASSPQPSGIYEQFF.

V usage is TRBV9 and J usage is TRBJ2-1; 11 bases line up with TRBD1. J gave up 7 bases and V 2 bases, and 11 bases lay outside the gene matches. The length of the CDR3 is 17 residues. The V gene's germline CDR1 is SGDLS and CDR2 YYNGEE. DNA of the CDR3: TGTGCCAGCAGCGTTTCCGGGACAGGGGGTTTTATGAATGAGCAGTTCTTC. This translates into CASSVSGTGGFMNEQFF.

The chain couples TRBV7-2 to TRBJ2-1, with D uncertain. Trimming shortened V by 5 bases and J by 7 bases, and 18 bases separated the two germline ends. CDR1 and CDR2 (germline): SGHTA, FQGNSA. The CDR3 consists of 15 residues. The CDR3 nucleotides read TGTGCCAGCAGCCTATCCCGGTTCCCCCTGAATGAGCAGTTCTTC. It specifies CASSLSRFPLNEQFF.

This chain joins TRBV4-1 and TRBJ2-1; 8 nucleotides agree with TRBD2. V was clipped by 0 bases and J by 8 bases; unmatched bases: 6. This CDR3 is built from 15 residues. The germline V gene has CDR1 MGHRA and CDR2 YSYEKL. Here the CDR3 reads CASSQEGAGGDEQFF. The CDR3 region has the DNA TGCGCCAGCAGCCAAGAAGGGGCGGGAGGCGATGAGCAGTTCTTC.

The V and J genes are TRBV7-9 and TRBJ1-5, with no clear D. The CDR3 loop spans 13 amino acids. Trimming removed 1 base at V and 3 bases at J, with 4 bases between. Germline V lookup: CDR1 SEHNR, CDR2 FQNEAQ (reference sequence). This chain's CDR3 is CASSLGHNQPQHF. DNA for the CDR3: TGTGCCAGCAGCTTAGGGCACAATCAGCCCCAGCATTTT.

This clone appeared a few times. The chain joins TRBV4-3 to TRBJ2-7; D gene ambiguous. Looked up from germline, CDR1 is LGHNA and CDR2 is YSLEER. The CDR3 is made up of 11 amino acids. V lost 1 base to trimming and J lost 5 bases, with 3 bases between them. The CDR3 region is CASSQGHEQYF. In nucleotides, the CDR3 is TGCGCCAGCAGCCAAGGACACGAGCAGTACTTC.

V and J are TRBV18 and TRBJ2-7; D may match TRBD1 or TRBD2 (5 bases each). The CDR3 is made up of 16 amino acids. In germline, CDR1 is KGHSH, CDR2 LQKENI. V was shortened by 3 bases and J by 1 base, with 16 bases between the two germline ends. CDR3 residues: CASSPLPGRQSYEQYF. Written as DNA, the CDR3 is TGTGCCAGCTCACCTTTACCGGGACGGCAGTCCTACGAGCAGTACTTC. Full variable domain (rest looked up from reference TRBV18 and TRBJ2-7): NAGVMQNPRHLVRRRGQEARLRCSPMKGHSHVYWYRQLPEEGLKFMVYLQKENIIDESGMPKERFSAEFPKEGPSILRIQQVVRGDSAAYFCASSPLPGRQSYEQYFGPGTRLTVT.

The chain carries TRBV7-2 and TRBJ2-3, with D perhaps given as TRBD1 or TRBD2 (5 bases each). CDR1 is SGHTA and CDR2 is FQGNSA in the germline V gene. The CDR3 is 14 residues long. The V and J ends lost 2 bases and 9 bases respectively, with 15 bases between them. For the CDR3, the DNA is TGTGCCAGCAGCTTACACCAGGGAGATGACACGCAGTATTTT. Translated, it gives CASSLHQGDDTQYF.

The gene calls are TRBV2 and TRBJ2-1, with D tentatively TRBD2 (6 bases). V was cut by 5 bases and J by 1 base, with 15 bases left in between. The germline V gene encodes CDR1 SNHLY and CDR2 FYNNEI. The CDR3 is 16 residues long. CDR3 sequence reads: CASSSPLAGSYNEQFF. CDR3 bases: TGTGCCAGCAGTTCGCCCCTGGCGGGATCCTACAATGAGCAGTTCTTC. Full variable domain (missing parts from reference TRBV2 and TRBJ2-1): EPEVTQTPSHQVTQMGQEVILRCVPISNHLYFYWYRQILGQKVEFLVSFYNNEISEKSEIFDDQFSVERPDGSNFTLKIRSTKLEDSAMYFCASSSPLAGSYNEQFFGPGTRLTVL.

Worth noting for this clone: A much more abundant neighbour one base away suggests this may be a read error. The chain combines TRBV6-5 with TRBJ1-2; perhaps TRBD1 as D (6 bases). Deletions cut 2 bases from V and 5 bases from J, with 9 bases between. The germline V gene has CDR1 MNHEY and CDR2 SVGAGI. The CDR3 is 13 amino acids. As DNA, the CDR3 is TGTGCCAGCAGTTACCCACAGGGATATGGCTACACCTTC. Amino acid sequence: CASSYPQGYGYTF.

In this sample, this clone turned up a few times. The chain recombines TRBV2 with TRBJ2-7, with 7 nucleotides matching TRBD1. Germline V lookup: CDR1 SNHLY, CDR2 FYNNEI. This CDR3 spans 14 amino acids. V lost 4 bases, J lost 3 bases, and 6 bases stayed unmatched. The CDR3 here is CASSARTGFYEQYF. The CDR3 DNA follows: TGTGCCAGCAGTGCTAGGACAGGATTCTACGAGCAGTACTTC.

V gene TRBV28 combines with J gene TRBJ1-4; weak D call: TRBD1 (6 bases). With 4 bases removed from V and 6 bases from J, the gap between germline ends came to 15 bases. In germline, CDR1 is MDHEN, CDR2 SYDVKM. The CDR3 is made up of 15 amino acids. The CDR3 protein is CASSSSGGMYEKLFF. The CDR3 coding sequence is TGTGCCAGCAGTTCAAGCGGGGGCATGTATGAAAAACTGTTTTTT.

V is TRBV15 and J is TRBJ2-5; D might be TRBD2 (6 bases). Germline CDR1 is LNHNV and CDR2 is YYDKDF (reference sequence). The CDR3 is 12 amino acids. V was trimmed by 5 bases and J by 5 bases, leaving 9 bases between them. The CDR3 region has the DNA TGTGCCACCAGCTTGGAGGGCGAGACCCAGTACTTC. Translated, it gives CATSLEGETQYF.

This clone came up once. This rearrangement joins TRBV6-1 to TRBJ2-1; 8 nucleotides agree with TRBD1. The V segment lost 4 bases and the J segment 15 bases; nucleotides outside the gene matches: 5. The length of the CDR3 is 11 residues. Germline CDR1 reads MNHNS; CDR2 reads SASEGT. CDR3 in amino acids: CASSARDRPFF. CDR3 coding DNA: TGTGCCAGCAGTGCCCGGGACAGGCCGTTCTTC.

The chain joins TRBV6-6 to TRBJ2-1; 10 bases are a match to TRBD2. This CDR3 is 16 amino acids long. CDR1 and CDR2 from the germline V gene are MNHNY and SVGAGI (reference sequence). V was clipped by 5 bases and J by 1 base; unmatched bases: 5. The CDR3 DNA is TGTGCCAGCAGTGTGTATAGCGGGGGGTCCTACAATGAGCAGTTCTTC. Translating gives CASSVYSGGSYNEQFF.

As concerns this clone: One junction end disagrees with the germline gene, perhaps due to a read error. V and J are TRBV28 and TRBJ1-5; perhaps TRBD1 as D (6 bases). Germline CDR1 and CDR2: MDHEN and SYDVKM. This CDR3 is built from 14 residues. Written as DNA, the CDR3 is TGTGCCAGCAGATTAACAGGGAGCGCTCAGACCCAGCATTTT. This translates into CASRLTGSAQTQHF.

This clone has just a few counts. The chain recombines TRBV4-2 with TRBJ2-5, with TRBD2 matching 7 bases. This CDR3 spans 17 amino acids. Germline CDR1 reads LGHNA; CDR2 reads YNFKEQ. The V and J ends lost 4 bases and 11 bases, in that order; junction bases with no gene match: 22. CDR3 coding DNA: TGTGCCAGCAGCCCCCCTTCTCTACTAGCGCACGCCGGAGAGCAGTACTTC. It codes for CASSPPSLLAHAGEQYF.

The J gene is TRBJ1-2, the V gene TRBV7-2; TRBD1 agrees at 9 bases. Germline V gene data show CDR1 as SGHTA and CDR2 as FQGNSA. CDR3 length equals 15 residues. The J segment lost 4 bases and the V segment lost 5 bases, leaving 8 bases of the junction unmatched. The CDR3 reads CASSTQGDRAYGYTF. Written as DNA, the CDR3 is TGTGCCAGCAGCACCCAAGGGGACAGGGCCTATGGCTACACCTTC.

CDR3: CASTRTRGTQETQYF. The CDR3 DNA is TGTGCCAGCACCCGAACTCGGGGGACACAAGAGACCCAGTACTTC. The V gene is TRBV13, the J gene TRBJ2-5; possibly TRBD1 or TRBD2 for D (6 bases each). In germline, CDR1 is PRHDT, CDR2 FYEKMQ (reference sequence). The CDR3 runs 15 residues. Trimming stripped 7 bases from V and 2 bases from J, with 17 bases between. The full variable domain, completed using reference TRBV13 and TRBJ2-5, is AAGVIQSPRHLIKEKRETATLKCYPIPRHDTVYWYQQGPGQDPQFLISFYEKMQSDKGSIPDRFSAQQFSDYHSELNMSSLELGDSALYFCASTRTRGTQETQYFGPGTRLLVL.

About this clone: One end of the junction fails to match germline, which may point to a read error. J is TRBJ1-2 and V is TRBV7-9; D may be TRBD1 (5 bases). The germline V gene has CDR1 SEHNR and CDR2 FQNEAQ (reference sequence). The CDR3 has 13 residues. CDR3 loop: CASSSGGVYGHTF. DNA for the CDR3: TGTGCCAGCAGCTCTGGGGGGGTTTATGGCCACACCTTC.